This TCR beta chain was observed in a study of CD8 T cells in Susac syndrome. When the RNA was reverse transcribed, random hexamers were used with an input of about 0.5 to 1 ug. immunoSEQ multiplex PCR amplified TCR beta CDR3 across 54 Vbeta, 13 Jbeta. Each CDR3 protein is one row after TCRdb ran MiXCR on the immunoSEQ multiplex PCR reads. The sample carries 150,000 to 200,000 distinct CDR3 sequences, roughly 94% recorded once. The CD8+ and CD4+ T cells were isolated magnetically using a negative isolation approach, whereas the TEMRA cells were enriched by FACS. This TCR came from a human donor in good health. Source material: CD4+ T cells from PBMCs.

The CDR3 nucleotides read TGTGCCAGTACCCCACTAGCGGGCACAGATACGCAGTATTTT. It codes for CASTPLAGTDTQYF. The chain uses TRBV19 and TRBJ2-3; 8 bases match TRBD2. Germline V gene data show CDR1 as LNHDA and CDR2 as SQIVND (reference sequence). This CDR3 comprises 14 residues. Trimming removed 7 bases from V and 1 base from J; junction bases left unmatched: 4. Using reference TRBV19 and TRBJ2-3 for the parts outside the CDR3, the full variable domain is DGGITQSPKYLFRKEGQNVTLSCEQNLNHDAMYWYRQDPGQGLRLIYYSQIVNDFQKGDIAEGYSVSREKKESFPLTVTSAQKNPTAFYLCASTPLAGTDTQYFGPGTRLTVL.